The rows below give T cell receptor beta chains drawn from one sample of a study of beta chain features in type 1 diabetes. Only in-frame clones appear in the TCRdb table, and some are missing; sequencing was by immunoSEQ multiplex PCR. The top ten hold approximately 0.022% of the sample, which has hundreds of thousands of clones, under 15% seen once. The sequenced material came from naive CD4+ T cells from blood. These receptors were taken from a man between 18 and 29 years old with type 1 diabetes. The CDR3 runs from the conserved cysteine through the conserved F or W. A D gene is named only where the DNA matches it firmly. A clone size is listed for some rows: how often the clone was seen (once, few, many), or a class if it is expanded.

NA	TRBV30	TRBJ2-2	TRBD1	TGTGCCTGGATTCACCGACAGGGGCTGACCGGGGAGCTGTTTTTT	CAWIHRQGLTGELFF
few	TRBV7-9	TRBJ1-2	NA	TGTGCCAGCACCTTAGGAGGAGGTTATGGCTACACCTTC	CASTLGGGYGYTF
NA	TRBV30	TRBJ2-2	NA	TGTGCCTGGAAGCCCCTCAACACCGGGGAGCTGTTTTTT	CAWKPLNTGELFF
NA	TRBV5-4	TRBJ2-5	NA	TGTGCCAGCAGCTTGGGTACACCTCAAGAGACCCAGTACTTC	CASSLGTPQETQYF
NA	TRBV6-5	TRBJ2-3	TRBD1	TGTGCCAGCACGGGACAGAACACAGATACGCAGTATTTT	CASTGQNTDTQYF
few	TRBV20-1	TRBJ1-1	NA	TGCAGTGCTTTGCATACTGAAGCTTTCTTT	CSALHTEAFF
few	TRBV30	TRBJ1-6	TRBD1	TGTGCCTGGAATGTTCGAGACAGGGGCTCACCCCTCCACTTT	CAWNVRDRGSPLHF
NA	TRBV30	TRBJ1-1	NA	TGTGCCTGGAGTGTTCAACCGAACACTGAAGCTTTCTTT	CAWSVQPNTEAFF
few	TRBV5-1	TRBJ2-2	NA	TGCGCCAGCAGCTTGGGAGCGGAGAATGGGGAGCTGTTTTTT	CASSLGAENGELFF
few	TRBV7-9	TRBJ2-2	NA	TGTGCCAGCAGCTCCGCAGAGAACGGGGAGCTGTTTTTT	CASSSAENGELFF
NA	TRBV28	TRBJ1-5	NA	TGTGCCAGCAGTTTCTCCCGTCAGCCCCAGCATTTT	CASSFSRQPQHF
few	TRBV6-1	TRBJ1-5	NA	TGTGCCAGCAGATCAGGGAGGGTTTCGGGTCAGCCCCAGCATTTT	CASRSGRVSGQPQHF
NA	TRBV4-1	TRBJ2-7	TRBD1	TGCGCCAGCAGCCAAGAGAGGACAGGGAGTTTTGGGGAGCAGTACTTC	CASSQERTGSFGEQYF
few	TRBV4-1	TRBJ1-1	NA	TGCGCCAGCAGCTCCCACGGGGGCACTGAAGCTTTCTTT	CASSSHGGTEAFF
few	TRBV5-4	TRBJ2-7	NA	TGTGCCAGCAGCTTCCAGGCACAGGGCCCCTACGAGCAGTACTTC	CASSFQAQGPYEQYF
few	TRBV7-9	TRBJ1-2	NA	TGTGCCAGCAGCCACATGTCTGCCGGCGCCTTCTATGGCTACACCTTC	CASSHMSAGAFYGYTF
NA	TRBV4-1	TRBJ2-6	NA	TGCGCCAGCAGCCAAGGGGTAGCCTCTGGGGCCAACGTCCTGACTTTC	CASSQGVASGANVLTF
few	TRBV5-4	TRBJ2-2	NA	TGTGCCAGCAGCGTGGACAGCCCGAACACCGGGGAGCTGTTTTTT	CASSVDSPNTGELFF
NA	TRBV9	TRBJ2-7	NA	TGTGCCAGCAGCGTAGGTCCGAGCGCCTACGAGCAGTACTTC	CASSVGPSAYEQYF
NA	TRBV11-3	TRBJ2-7	NA	TGTGCCAGCAGCTTAGTGACAGGCTCCTACGAGCAGTACTTC	CASSLVTGSYEQYF
few	TRBV5-1	TRBJ2-4	NA	TGCGCCAGCAGCTTACCAGGGGAGGTAGACATTCAGTACTTC	CASSLPGEVDIQYF
NA	TRBV30	TRBJ1-1	NA	TGTGCCTGGAAACGGCAGGAGAACACTGAAGCTTTCTTT	CAWKRQENTEAFF
NA	TRBV10-2	TRBJ2-1	NA	TGCGCCAGCAGTGAAGGGTGGGGGAGAAGCTCCTACAATGAGCAGTTCTTC	CASSEGWGRSSYNEQFF
few	TRBV9	TRBJ1-2	NA	TGTGCCAGCAGACCCCCGGGGATGGGATTGGGCTACACCTTC	CASRPPGMGLGYTF
few	TRBV5-4	TRBJ2-3	NA	TGTGCCAGCAGCTTGGTGAGCACAGATACGCAGTATTTT	CASSLVSTDTQYF
few	TRBV30	TRBJ1-2	NA	TGTGCCTGGAAAGGGACACCCCATGGCTACACCTTC	CAWKGTPHGYTF
NA	TRBV7-9	TRBJ2-2	NA	TGTGCCAGCAGCTCTCCCCCTCGGGCGGACACCGGGGAGCTGTTTTTT	CASSSPPRADTGELFF
few	TRBV6-6	TRBJ1-5	NA	TGTGCCAGCACCCCCCGGGGCCATCAGCCCCAGCATTTT	CASTPRGHQPQHF
NA	TRBV14	TRBJ2-7	TRBD1	TGTGCCAGCAGCAAACGGACAGGGTACTACGAGCAGTACTTC	CASSKRTGYYEQYF
NA	TRBV5-1	TRBJ2-7	NA	TGCGCCAGCAGCTACGAGGACAGCCCCTACGAGCAGTACTTC	CASSYEDSPYEQYF
NA	TRBV30	TRBJ1-5	NA	TGTGCCTGGAGCTCGACCGTTCGGATTCAGCCCCAGCATTTT	CAWSSTVRIQPQHF
NA	TRBV2	TRBJ2-2	TRBD1	TGTGCCAGCAGAGGGACAGGGAGCACCGGGGAGCTGTTTTTT	CASRGTGSTGELFF
few	TRBV10-3	TRBJ2-1	NA	TGTGCCATCAACAGAGAGGGAACAGGGAAGGTTGAGCAGTTCTTC	CAINREGTGKVEQFF
NA	TRBV5-1	TRBJ1-1	NA	TGCGCCAGCAGCTTGGCCGCGGCACCCACTGAAGCTTTCTTT	CASSLAAAPTEAFF
few	TRBV30	TRBJ1-1	NA	TGTGCCTGGAGTCGTGAAGGGGTTGACACTGAAGCTTTCTTT	CAWSREGVDTEAFF
few	TRBV18	TRBJ2-3	NA	TGTGCCAGCTCGGCCACAGATACGCAGTATTTT	CASSATDTQYF
NA	TRBV7-9	TRBJ2-7	TRBD1	TGTGCCAGCAGCCCTCGACAGGGGGCCTTCTACGAGCAGTACTTC	CASSPRQGAFYEQYF
NA	TRBV2	TRBJ2-1	NA	TGTGCCAGCAGCCTAGACCCAGTAGGTGAGCAGTTCTTC	CASSLDPVGEQFF
NA	TRBV9	TRBJ2-3	NA	TGTGCCAGCAGCGTAGAGGCTAGCACAGATACGCAGTATTTT	CASSVEASTDTQYF
once	TRBV6-1	TRBJ2-6	TRBD1	TGTGCCAGCAGTGCTCCGGGACAGGGGGTATCTGGGGCCAACGTCCTGACTTTC	CASSAPGQGVSGANVLTF
few	TRBV9	TRBJ1-1	NA	TGTGCCAGCAGCGTGGCGACAGGGAACACTGAAGCTTTCTTT	CASSVATGNTEAFF
NA	TRBV29-1	TRBJ1-5	NA	TGCAGCGTTGGGACAGCCTTAGATCAGCCCCAGCATTTT	CSVGTALDQPQHF
few	TRBV10-3	TRBJ1-4	NA	TGTGCCATCAGTGACGGACCGAGAGGGAATGAAAAACTGTTTTTT	CAISDGPRGNEKLFF
few	TRBV29-1	TRBJ1-1	TRBD1	TGCAGCGGCACCGGGACAGATACTTACACTGAAGCTTTCTTT	CSGTGTDTYTEAFF
NA	TRBV7-2	TRBJ1-1	NA	TGTGCCAGCAGCTTTGGGCGTGGTGAAGCTTTCTTT	CASSFGRGEAFF
few	TRBV30	TRBJ1-1	NA	TGTGCCTGGAACGTGGGTGGCTCCACTGAAGCTTTCTTT	CAWNVGGSTEAFF
few	TRBV28	TRBJ1-2	NA	TGTGCCAGCACCAACCCAGTGGAACGGTACTATGGCTACACCTTC	CASTNPVERYYGYTF
few	TRBV15	TRBJ2-5	TRBD1	TGTGCCACCAGCGGCAGGGGGATCCAAGAGACCCAGTACTTC	CATSGRGIQETQYF
NA	TRBV28	TRBJ2-5	NA	TGTGCCAGCGGATCCTTAAGGGTGGGGACCCAGTACTTC	CASGSLRVGTQYF
NA	TRBV7-3	TRBJ2-1	TRBD1	TGTGCCAGCAGCTACTCGGCCGGGACAGGTGTAAATGAGCAGTTCTTC	CASSYSAGTGVNEQFF
NA	TRBV6-5	TRBJ2-1	NA	TGTGCCAGCAGTACAGGGAATGAGCAGTTCTTC	CASSTGNEQFF
few	TRBV7-9	TRBJ2-4	NA	TGTGCCAGCAGCGGGCCTTTTCGAGAAAACATTCAGTACTTC	CASSGPFRENIQYF
NA	TRBV5-1	TRBJ1-1	NA	TGCGCCAGCAGCTTGGGCAGTTTCATGAACACTGAAGCTTTCTTT	CASSLGSFMNTEAFF
few	TRBV7-6	TRBJ2-2	NA	TGTGCCAGCAGCTTACAAGGCGGACGAAGCACCGGGGAGCTGTTTTTT	CASSLQGGRSTGELFF
few	TRBV7-9	TRBJ1-6	NA	TGTGCCAGCAGCCTTAATTCACCCCTCCACTTT	CASSLNSPLHF
NA	TRBV29-1	TRBJ1-1	TRBD1	TGCAGCGTAAAAACAGGGGGCAAGGGAGGTGAAGCTTTCTTT	CSVKTGGKGGEAFF
NA	TRBV29-1	TRBJ2-5	NA	TGCAGCGTTGAAGAGGGGACCCGGGAGACCCAGTACTTC	CSVEEGTRETQYF